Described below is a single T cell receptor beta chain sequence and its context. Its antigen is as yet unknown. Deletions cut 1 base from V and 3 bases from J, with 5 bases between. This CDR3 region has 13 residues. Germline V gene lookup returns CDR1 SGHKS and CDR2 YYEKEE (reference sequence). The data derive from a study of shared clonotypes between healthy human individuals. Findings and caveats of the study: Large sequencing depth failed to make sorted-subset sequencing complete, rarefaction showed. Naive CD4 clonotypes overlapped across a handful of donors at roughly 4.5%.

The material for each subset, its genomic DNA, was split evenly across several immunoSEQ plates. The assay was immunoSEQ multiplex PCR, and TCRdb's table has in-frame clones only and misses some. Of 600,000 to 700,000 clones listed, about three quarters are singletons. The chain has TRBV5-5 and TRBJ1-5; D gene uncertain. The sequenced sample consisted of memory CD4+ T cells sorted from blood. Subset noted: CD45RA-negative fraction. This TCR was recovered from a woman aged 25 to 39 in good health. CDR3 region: CASSLSPNQPQHF. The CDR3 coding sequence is TGTGCCAGCAGCTTGAGCCCCAATCAGCCCCAGCATTTT.